What follows are 31 T cell receptor beta chains derived from one specimen sequenced in a study of T-cell reconstitution after alpha-beta-depleted transplantation in children. Unique molecular identifiers were incorporated into the prepared TCRbeta library. One entry per CDR3 protein results from TCRdb running MiXCR on the PCR reads. Among 190,000 or so distinct CDR3 sequences listed, more than 14% were seen once. The sample was PBMCs from the stem cell graft donor, taken from the stem cell graft. The receptors derive from a human donor who donated a stem cell graft to a child with acute lymphoblastic leukemia.

This clonotype was seen at least ten times. The V gene is TRBV29-1, the J gene TRBJ2-1; 14 positions agree with TRBD2. V shed 0 bases and J 0 bases; nucleotides not matched to a gene: 4. Germline assignment: CDR1 SQVTM and CDR2 ANQGSEA. The CDR3 length is 18 residues. CDR3 amino acids: CSVEETSGRASSYNEQFF. The CDR3 region has the DNA TGCAGCGTTGAAGAGACTAGCGGGAGGGCAAGCTCCTACAATGAGCAGTTCTTC.

This chain joins TRBV5-1 and TRBJ2-5, with D possibly matching TRBD2 (7 bases). The length of the CDR3 is 14 residues. CDR1 and CDR2 from the germline V gene are SGHRS and YFSETQ. Trimming shortened V by 7 bases and J by 5 bases, and 18 bases separated the two germline ends. The CDR3 loop reads CASYRGGGSETQYF. DNA for the CDR3: TGCGCCAGCTACCGAGGGGGGGGGTCGGAGACCCAGTACTTC. The variable domain in full, with the rest retrieved from reference TRBV5-1 and TRBJ2-5, is KAGVTQTPRYLIKTRGQQVTLSCSPISGHRSVSWYQQTPGQGLQFLFEYFSETQRNKGNFPGRFSGRQFSNSRSEMNVSTLELGDSALYLCASYRGGGSETQYFGPGTRLLVL.

This clonotype has ten or more counts. The genes are TRBV29-1 and TRBJ1-1, with a weak D call TRBD1 (5 bases). This CDR3 comprises 11 residues. V lost 3 bases, J lost 7 bases, and 9 bases lay in between. Germline values: CDR1 SQVTM, CDR2 ANQGSEA. CDR3 loop: CSVDTGIEAFF. The CDR3 coding sequence is TGCAGCGTTGATACAGGCATTGAAGCTTTCTTT. The variable domain in full, completed from reference TRBV29-1 and TRBJ1-1, reads SAVISQKPSRDICQRGTSLTIQCQVDSQVTMMFWYRQQPGQSLTLIATANQGSEATYESGFVIDKFPISRPNLTFSTLTVSNMSPEDSSIYLCSVDTGIEAFFGQGTRLTVV.

This clonotype was recorded a few times. V gene TRBV12-3 or TRBV12-4 combines with J gene TRBJ1-1, with D possibly TRBD1 on 6 matching bases. CDR3 size: 12 residues. Trimming removed 8 bases at V and 4 bases at J, with 11 bases between. CDR3 sequence reads: CASRQDTTEAFF. The CDR3 DNA reads as TGTGCCAGCCGACAGGACACCACTGAAGCTTTCTTT.

This clonotype was seen at least ten times. The chain has TRBV5-1 and TRBJ2-5, with TRBD1 as a possible D gene (6 bases). V was trimmed by 4 bases and J by 5 bases, leaving 21 bases between them. Germline V CDR1 and CDR2: SGHRS, YFSETQ. This CDR3 has 16 residues. The CDR3 region has the DNA TGCGCCAGCAGCCTAAATCGGGACACCAAAGGCGAGACCCAGTACTTC. This sequence encodes CASSLNRDTKGETQYF. The full variable domain, in which reference TRBV5-1 and TRBJ2-5 provide the parts outside the CDR3, is KAGVTQTPRYLIKTRGQQVTLSCSPISGHRSVSWYQQTPGQGLQFLFEYFSETQRNKGNFPGRFSGRQFSNSRSEMNVSTLELGDSALYLCASSLNRDTKGETQYFGPGTRLLVL.

This clonotype has ten or more counts. The genes are TRBV20-1 and TRBJ2-3; 9 nucleotides agree with TRBD2. Germline V gene sequence: CDR1 DFQATT, CDR2 SNEGSKA (reference sequence). The trim removed 6 bases at V and 2 bases at J, leaving 9 bases unmatched. The CDR3 is 15 residues long. CDR3 residues: CSAQWIAGDTDTQYF. Written as DNA, the CDR3 is TGCAGTGCCCAGTGGATAGCGGGAGACACAGATACGCAGTATTTT.

At least ten counts were recorded for this clonotype. The chain couples TRBV12-3 or TRBV12-4 to TRBJ1-1; D ambiguous. The CDR3 is made up of 13 amino acids. V lost 6 bases and J lost 5, with 13 bases in between. In nucleotides, the CDR3 is TGTGCCAGCAGAGTCATGGGGAGGACTGAAGCTTTCTTT. Translating gives CASRVMGRTEAFF.

This clonotype was recorded many times. This rearrangement joins TRBV20-1 to TRBJ2-1; 7 nucleotides align to TRBD2. Unmatched junction bases numbered 17, after V lost 3 bases and J lost 3 bases. The CDR3 runs 18 residues. Per germline, CDR1 DFQATT and CDR2 SNEGSKA (reference sequence). The CDR3 DNA reads as TGCAGTGCTAGGACCCCCGAAAGGAGGGAGGGTTACTACAATGAGCAGTTCTTC. This gives the protein CSARTPERREGYYNEQFF.

The sample holds many counts of this clonotype. The chain recombines TRBV20-1 with TRBJ1-1; a weak D match, TRBD1 (6 bases). The V gene lost 1 base and the J gene lost 0 bases, with 24 bases spanning the gap. CDR1 and CDR2 (germline): DFQATT, SNEGSKA (reference sequence). The CDR3 contains 19 residues. The CDR3 reads CSARVDSRGTLLMNTEAFF. In DNA form, the CDR3 reads TGCAGTGCTAGAGTTGATAGCAGGGGCACTCTCCTCATGAACACTGAAGCTTTCTTT.

This clonotype was picked up many times. The chain combines TRBV12-3 or TRBV12-4 with TRBJ2-7; D is ambiguous. V lost 0 bases and J lost 6, with 3 bases in between. The CDR3 is 11 residues long. The CDR3 spells CASSLAFEQYF. The CDR3 DNA reads as TGTGCCAGCAGTTTAGCGTTCGAGCAGTACTTC.

This clonotype was seen repeatedly, ten times or more. The chain is built from TRBV12-3 or TRBV12-4 and TRBJ1-2; the match to TRBD1 covers 8 bases. Germline trimming cut 2 bases from V and 1 base from J; bases unmatched to any gene: 12. CDR3 length: 18 residues. In DNA, the CDR3 is TGTGCCAGCAGTTTAAACCAGTTCGGGACAGGACATAACTATGGCTACACCTTC. Translation gives CASSLNQFGTGHNYGYTF.

V gene TRBV5-1 combines with J gene TRBJ2-3; maybe TRBD1 (5 bases). The V gene's germline CDR1 is SGHRS and CDR2 YFSETQ. Trimming pared 0 bases from V and 2 bases from J, leaving 7 bases between. The CDR3 sequence is 14 residues long. CDR3 DNA: TGCGCCAGCAGCTTGGCACAGGACACAGATACGCAGTATTTT. Its protein product is CASSLAQDTDTQYF.

This clonotype was counted at least ten times. This chain joins TRBV4-1 and TRBJ2-2; 7 bases fit TRBD2. V trimming: 8 bases; J trimming: 5 bases; junction bases outside the gene matches: 11. Germline assignment: CDR1 MGHRA and CDR2 YSYEKL. There are 15 residues in the CDR3. For the CDR3, the DNA is TGCGCCAGCGGACTAGAGGAGGGGCGGACCGGGGAGCTGTTTTTT. Translation gives CASGLEEGRTGELFF.

This clonotype has a handful of counts. The chain is built from TRBV11-2 and TRBJ1-1; D not resolved. The V end lost 1 base, the J end lost 6 bases, and 15 bases lay between the germline ends. There are 15 residues in the CDR3. Germline CDR1 reads SGHAT; CDR2 reads FQNNGV. This CDR3 reads CASSLVDPSEAEAFF. Here the CDR3 DNA reads TGTGCCAGCAGCTTAGTCGACCCCTCGGAGGCTGAAGCTTTCTTT. Complete variable domain (other parts from reference TRBV11-2 and TRBJ1-1): EAGVAQSPRYKIIEKRQSVAFWCNPISGHATLYWYQQILGQGPKLLIQFQNNGVVDDSQLPKDRFSAERLKGVDSTLKIQPAKLEDSAVYLCASSLVDPSEAEAFFGQGTRLTVV.

The table lists this clonotype with many counts. The V and J genes are TRBV7-2 and TRBJ2-1; weak D call: TRBD2 (6 bases). Germline V gene lookup returns CDR1 SGHTA and CDR2 FQGNSA. V gave up 1 base and J gave up 0 bases, with 10 bases separating them. This CDR3 is 16 amino acids long. The DNA of the CDR3 is TGTGCCAGCAGCTTAGTCGGCGGGATCTCCTACAATGAGCAGTTCTTC. Its protein product is CASSLVGGISYNEQFF. Together with reference TRBV7-2 and TRBJ2-1, the CDR3 gives the full variable domain: GAGVSQSPSNKVTEKGKDVELRCDPISGHTALYWYRQSLGQGLEFLIYFQGNSAPDKSGLPSDRFSAERTGGSVSTLTIQRTQQEDSAVYLCASSLVGGISYNEQFFGPGTRLTVL.

This chain joins TRBV19 and TRBJ1-2; no clear D gene. Trimming removed 3 bases at V and 3 bases at J, with 5 bases between. The CDR3 consists of 12 residues. The V gene's germline CDR1 is LNHDA and CDR2 SQIVND (reference sequence). CDR3 nucleotides: TGTGCCAGTAGTATCTCAGACTATGGCTACACCTTC. This sequence encodes CASSISDYGYTF.

The table lists this clonotype with many counts. The gene calls are TRBV6-5 and TRBJ2-7; 10 nucleotides match TRBD2. The germline V gene encodes CDR1 MNHEY and CDR2 SVGAGI. The CDR3 consists of 16 residues. V was clipped by 0 bases and J by 8 bases; unmatched bases: 10. The CDR3 sequence: CASSYSLASGSFKQYF. Here the CDR3 DNA reads TGTGCCAGCAGTTACTCGCTCGCTAGCGGGAGTTTCAAGCAGTACTTC.

This clonotype appeared many times. The J gene is TRBJ2-3, the V gene TRBV20-1, with D uncertain. The CDR3 is made up of 12 amino acids. Germline V lookup: CDR1 DFQATT, CDR2 SNEGSKA (reference sequence). The V gene lost 5 bases and the J gene lost 4 bases, with 10 bases spanning the gap. Written as DNA, the CDR3 is TGCAGTGCTGGGTCCTTACCAGATACGCAGTATTTT. It codes for CSAGSLPDTQYF.

This clonotype appeared many times. This rearrangement joins TRBV11-2 to TRBJ2-1; D possibly corresponds to TRBD2 (6 bases). Trimming took 3 bases from V and 6 from J, leaving 12 bases between them. This CDR3 comprises 14 residues. CDR1 SGHAT and CDR2 FQNNGV come from the germline V gene. The CDR3 nucleotides are TGTGCCAGCAGCTTCGGCGGGAAGCGCAATGAGCAGTTCTTC. It is translated as CASSFGGKRNEQFF.

At least ten counts were recorded for this clonotype. The rearrangement links TRBV7-8 to TRBJ1-4; D not certain. Germline values: CDR1 SGHVS, CDR2 FQNEAQ. This CDR3 is 16 amino acids long. Trimming stripped 0 bases from V and 0 bases from J, with 8 bases between. The CDR3 loop reads CASSLALGATNEKLFF. DNA of the CDR3: TGTGCCAGCAGCTTAGCGTTGGGTGCAACTAATGAAAAACTGTTTTTT.

This clonotype was detected ten times or more. The rearrangement links TRBV27 to TRBJ2-7; 11 bases agree with TRBD1. This CDR3 spans 15 amino acids. V was clipped by 4 bases and J by 3 bases; unmatched bases: 5. Germline V CDR1 and CDR2: MNHEY, SMNVEV (reference sequence). This chain's CDR3 is CASSSAGTGGYEQYF. CDR3 bases: TGTGCCAGCAGTTCAGCCGGGACAGGGGGCTACGAGCAGTACTTC.

The chain joins TRBV12-3 or TRBV12-4 to TRBJ1-2, with a weak D call TRBD1 (5 bases). Between the trimmed V and J ends, which lost 3 bases and 7 bases, there was a span of 12 bases. This CDR3 is built from 13 residues. CDR3 residues: CASSLGGGGGYTF. CDR3 nucleotide sequence: TGTGCCAGCAGTTTGGGGGGGGGAGGTGGCTACACCTTC.

Ten or more counts support this clonotype. The J gene is TRBJ2-2, the V gene TRBV5-1; 11 nucleotides line up with TRBD2. The CDR3 has 16 amino acids. With 4 bases clipped from V and 0 bases from J, the junction kept 2 bases outside the gene matches. The germline gives CDR1 SGHRS, CDR2 YFSETQ. The CDR3 spells CASSPGLAANTGELFF. The CDR3 DNA is TGCGCCAGCAGCCCGGGACTAGCGGCGAACACCGGGGAGCTGTTTTTT. The entire variable domain, with the rest obtained from reference TRBV5-1 and TRBJ2-2, is as follows: KAGVTQTPRYLIKTRGQQVTLSCSPISGHRSVSWYQQTPGQGLQFLFEYFSETQRNKGNFPGRFSGRQFSNSRSEMNVSTLELGDSALYLCASSPGLAANTGELFFGEGSRLTVL.

This clonotype was detected only a few times. The rearrangement uses TRBV29-1 and TRBJ1-2; D is ambiguous. Germline values: CDR1 SQVTM, CDR2 ANQGSEA. With 6 bases removed from V and 8 bases from J, the gap between germline ends came to 16 bases. This CDR3 has 12 residues. CDR3 sequence reads: CSVFGSFGGYTF. CDR3 coding DNA: TGCAGCGTCTTCGGGAGCTTTGGAGGCTACACCTTC.

This clonotype was recorded many times. The chain recombines TRBV12-3 or TRBV12-4 with TRBJ2-3, with 7 bases fitting TRBD2. The CDR3 runs 15 residues. Trimming took 6 bases from V and 0 from J; bases not matched to a gene: 6. The CDR3 DNA follows: TGTGCCAGCAGCCAAGCGGGAACTAGCACAGATACGCAGTATTTT. This translates into CASSQAGTSTDTQYF.

This clonotype was counted ten times or more. This chain joins TRBV25-1 and TRBJ2-5; no reliable D call. V was trimmed by 6 bases and J by 2 bases, leaving 10 bases between them. The CDR3 spans 13 residues. Germline-derived CDR1 and CDR2 are MGHDK and SYGVNS. CDR3 sequence: CASRGLFQETQYF. DNA for the CDR3: TGTGCCAGCAGGGGCCTTTTTCAAGAGACCCAGTACTTC.

This clonotype was detected ten times or more. This chain uses TRBV5-4 with TRBJ2-1; 10 nucleotides agree with TRBD2. Per the germline V gene, CDR1 is SGHNT and CDR2 is YYREEE (reference sequence). Trimming cost V 3 bases and J 7 bases; bases outside gene matches: 13. The CDR3 spans 17 residues. The DNA of the CDR3 is TGTGCCAGCAGCTCCCTTGCCCTAGCGGGAGTTTCAAATGAGCAGTTCTTC. Translation gives CASSSLALAGVSNEQFF. Together with reference TRBV5-4 and TRBJ2-1, the CDR3 gives the full variable domain: ETGVTQSPTHLIKTRGQQVTLRCSSQSGHNTVSWYQQALGQGPQFIFQYYREEENGRGNFPPRFSGLQFPNYSSELNVNALELDDSALYLCASSSLALAGVSNEQFFGPGTRLTVL.

This clonotype was recorded at least ten times. This chain connects TRBV5-1 to TRBJ1-1; D is uncertain. The V gene's germline CDR1 is SGHRS and CDR2 YFSETQ. The V end lost 1 base, the J end lost 8 bases, and 18 bases lay between the germline ends. The CDR3 is 15 residues long. Here the CDR3 DNA reads TGCGCCAGCAGCTTGAATGCAGGACCTACCCCCGAAGCTTTCTTT. Its protein product is CASSLNAGPTPEAFF. The full variable domain, its missing parts supplied by reference TRBV5-1 and TRBJ1-1, is KAGVTQTPRYLIKTRGQQVTLSCSPISGHRSVSWYQQTPGQGLQFLFEYFSETQRNKGNFPGRFSGRQFSNSRSEMNVSTLELGDSALYLCASSLNAGPTPEAFFGQGTRLTVV.

This clonotype has at least ten counts. The chain recombines TRBV9 with TRBJ2-4, with 7 bases fitting TRBD1. Unmatched junction bases numbered 10, after V lost 0 bases and J lost 4 bases. Germline CDR1 and CDR2: SGDLS and YYNGEE. This CDR3 is 17 amino acids long. The CDR3, as DNA: TGTGCCAGCAGCGTAGATTACGTTGGGGGACAGAAAAACATTCAGTACTTC. This encodes CASSVDYVGGQKNIQYF.

V and J are TRBV5-1 and TRBJ2-1; D is perhaps TRBD1 (6 bases). V was trimmed by 2 bases and J by 15 bases, leaving 18 bases between them. The germline V gene has CDR1 SGHRS and CDR2 YFSETQ. CDR3 length equals 13 residues. The CDR3 loop is CASSLGQTQGLFF. The CDR3 coding sequence is TGCGCCAGCAGCTTAGGGCAGACGCAGGGGCTGTTCTTC.

This clonotype came up many times. This chain joins TRBV29-1 and TRBJ2-5; D is uncertain. V shed 1 base and J shed 2 bases, with 11 bases lying between them. The CDR3 has 14 residues. CDR1 is SQVTM and CDR2 is ANQGSEA in the germline V gene. CDR3: CSVEGYQIQETQYF. DNA of the CDR3: TGCAGCGTTGAAGGCTATCAGATTCAAGAGACCCAGTACTTC.